Listed below are T cell receptor beta chains from one sample, sequenced in a study of T cell responses to AZD1222 COVID-19 vaccine. Measured with immunoSEQ multiplex PCR; TCRdb has only the in-frame clones, and not every one. Of about 150,000 clones in the sample, about 91% were seen once. The sample in question was peripheral blood, obtained on day 0 of AZD1222 vaccination. These receptors originate from an adult in good health. The CDR3 runs from the conserved cysteine through the conserved F or W.

cdr3_aa	v_call	j_call
CASSTDAPSGNTIYF	TRBV5-1	TRBJ1-3
CASSSNTDTQYF	TRBV7-2	TRBJ2-3
CASSFNTGVRYEQYF	TRBV5-5	TRBJ2-7
CASSPSRGMNTEAFF	TRBV18	TRBJ1-1
CASSELQQAPETQYF	TRBV10-1	TRBJ2-5
CAWSAGSEAFF	TRBV30	TRBJ1-1
CASSLHLRGTVDEQFF	TRBV7-8	TRBJ2-1
CASSQAPYNEQFF	TRBV6-5	TRBJ2-1
CASSAGTGFGNTIYF	TRBV6-4	TRBJ1-3
CASSQDKGTATGYTF	TRBV3-1/TRBV3-2	TRBJ1-2
CASSQGIQAGGSYEQYF	TRBV4-1	TRBJ2-7
CASKMDTEAFF	TRBV3-1/TRBV3-2	TRBJ1-1
CACLAGSGGEQETQYF	TRBV30	TRBJ2-5
CATSTPAGYNEQFF	TRBV24-1	TRBJ2-1
CASSYGYRNTGELFF	TRBV7-3	TRBJ2-2
CASSQDEGVYEQYF	TRBV4-1	TRBJ2-7
CASSHSGGRQYEQYF	TRBV7-2	TRBJ2-7
CASSRSSGAQGTQYF	TRBV6-2/TRBV6-3	TRBJ2-5
CACAGFLGSGKPYNEQFF	TRBV30	TRBJ2-1
CASSQEVGWMNEKLFF	TRBV4-2	TRBJ1-4
CASSLGGTNKETQYF	TRBV7-2	TRBJ2-5
CASSFSGPGFSNQPQHF	TRBV7-8	TRBJ1-5
CASSPPPLSGTTYEQYF	TRBV6-6	TRBJ2-7